The rows below give T cell receptor beta chains drawn from one sample of a study of blood T cell repertoires in COVID-19. Profiled with immunoSEQ multiplex PCR; TCRdb holds only in-frame clones, not every one. The repertoire has a few hundred thousand clones, around nine tenths of them found once; the top ten carry roughly 2%. The specimen sequenced was PBMCs or T cells enriched from blood (not recorded which). The receptors shown here come from a woman aged 55-69 years in a cohort exposed to, infected with or recovered from COVID-19 (not recorded which). Each CDR3 is given with its conserved first and last residue. A D gene is named only where the DNA matches it firmly.

v_call: TRBV24-1; d_call: TRBD2; j_call: TRBJ2-1; cdr3_aa: CATSDGAGGTYNEQFF; cdr3_nt: TGTGCCACCAGTGATGGGGCGGGAGGGACCTACAATGAGCAGTTCTTC
v_call: TRBV2; d_call: NA; j_call: TRBJ1-1; cdr3_aa: CASKYRLNTEAFF; cdr3_nt: TGTGCCAGCAAATACAGGTTGAACACTGAAGCTTTCTTT
v_call: TRBV28; d_call: NA; j_call: TRBJ1-1; cdr3_aa: CASRRRQANTEAFF; cdr3_nt: TGTGCCAGCAGGCGTAGACAGGCAAACACTGAAGCTTTCTTT
v_call: TRBV7-9; d_call: NA; j_call: TRBJ1-3; cdr3_aa: CASSSGSSGNTIYF; cdr3_nt: TGTGCCAGCAGCTCAGGATCCTCTGGAAACACCATATATTTT
v_call: TRBV30; d_call: NA; j_call: TRBJ2-7; cdr3_aa: CAQTGGYNEQYF; cdr3_nt: TGTGCCCAAACGGGGGGCTATAACGAGCAGTACTTC
v_call: TRBV7-9; d_call: NA; j_call: TRBJ1-1; cdr3_aa: CASSSQGRVTEAFF; cdr3_nt: TGTGCCAGCAGCTCGCAGGGAAGGGTCACTGAAGCTTTCTTT
v_call: TRBV28; d_call: NA; j_call: TRBJ1-1; cdr3_aa: CAIQDRNTEAFF; cdr3_nt: TGTGCCATTCAAGACAGGAACACTGAAGCTTTCTTT
v_call: TRBV24-1; d_call: TRBD1; j_call: TRBJ2-3; cdr3_aa: CATSDRTGGTDTQYF; cdr3_nt: TGTGCCACCAGTGATCGGACAGGGGGGACAGATACGCAGTATTTT
v_call: TRBV7-6; d_call: TRBD1; j_call: TRBJ1-1; cdr3_aa: CASSSRGDRAYEAFF; cdr3_nt: TGTGCCAGCAGCTCGCGCGGGGACAGGGCTTATGAAGCTTTCTTT
v_call: TRBV9; d_call: TRBD2; j_call: TRBJ2-1; cdr3_aa: CASSTTSGSSYNEQFF; cdr3_nt: TGTGCCAGCAGCACTACTAGCGGGAGCTCCTACAATGAGCAGTTCTTC
v_call: TRBV5-1; d_call: TRBD2; j_call: TRBJ2-5; cdr3_aa: CASSARTSGSPETQYF; cdr3_nt: TGCGCCAGCAGCGCCCGGACTAGCGGGAGTCCAGAGACCCAGTACTTC